Below, 16 T cell receptor beta chains from the same sample are listed, as sequenced in a study of Graves' ophthalmopathy and Graves' hyperthyroidism (dated by TCRdb to the late 2010s). Sequenced using an Illumina HiSeq 2000. For repertoire sequencing, the TCR beta CDR3 regions were amplified from RNA transcripts. A first-round RT-PCR used HTBI primers with the Qiagen OneStep RT-PCR kit, followed by a second-round multiplex PCR, size selection and purification. TCRdb reworked the public reads: Q25 trimming with fastp, MiXCR clone assembly, productive beta chains retained. CDR3 protein sequences are deduplicated, and each keeps its most common genes and DNA. The sample yields over a million distinct CDR3 sequences; 35% to 40% were counted once. The top ten clonotypes cover 11% of the sample. The sequencing input was peripheral blood or thyroid tissue (not recorded which). These TCRs come from an adult man with Graves' hyperthyroidism.

This clonotype was seen ten or more times. The chain couples TRBV4-3 to TRBJ1-2, with D possibly being TRBD1 (6 bases). The CDR3 contains 14 residues. Trimming took off 8 bases at V and 4 bases at J, with 17 bases between the two ends. Looked up from germline, CDR1 is LGHNA and CDR2 is YSLEER. CDR3 loop: CASSNGGAGYGYTF. CDR3 nucleotides: TGCGCCAGCTCCAATGGGGGGGCTGGCTATGGCTACACCTTC.

This chain links TRBV19 with TRBJ1-2, with D possibly TRBD1 on 5 matching bases. The CDR3 has 12 residues. CDR1 LNHDA and CDR2 SQIVND come from the germline V gene (reference sequence). V lost 4 bases and J lost 6, with 9 bases in between. The CDR3 DNA reads TGTGCCAGTAGTACCGGGGCAGATGGCTACACCTTC. Its protein is CASSTGADGYTF.

This clonotype was counted at least ten times. The genes are TRBV14 and TRBJ2-5; a weak D match, TRBD1 (5 bases). The CDR3 loop spans 14 amino acids. The germline gives CDR1 SGHDN, CDR2 FVKESK. V was shortened by 3 bases and J by 0 bases, with 8 bases between the two germline ends. Here the CDR3 DNA reads TGTGCCAGCAGCCAGGGCAGGGACCAAGAGACCCAGTACTTC. Protein sequence: CASSQGRDQETQYF.

As concerns this clonotype: With a much larger clone just one base away, this may be a read error. The rearrangement joins TRBV7-8 to TRBJ1-1; D uncertain. This CDR3 comprises 13 residues. V lost 5 bases, J lost 3 bases, and 10 bases lay in between. Germline lookup yields CDR1 SGHVS and CDR2 FQNEAQ. The CDR3 sequence is CASSVGYYTEAFF. The CDR3 DNA sequence: TGTGCCAGCAGCGTGGGGTATTACACTGAAGCTTTCTTT.

This clonotype was observed a handful of times. This chain links TRBV12-3 or TRBV12-4 with TRBJ1-2; TRBD1 agrees at 12 bases. The CDR3 runs to 17 residues. The ends lost 5 bases at V and 7 bases at J; junction bases unmatched: 14. CDR3 bases: TGTGCCAGCAGTCCCTCCGGGACAGGGGGCGCTTTTGGTGGCTACACCTTC. Amino acid sequence: CASSPSGTGGAFGGYTF.

This chain links TRBV19 with TRBJ2-7; TRBD2 agrees at 7 bases. The CDR3 is 17 amino acids. Losses at the gene ends were 9 bases for V and 4 bases for J; bases not matched to a gene: 21. Germline CDR1 reads LNHDA; CDR2 reads SQIVND (reference sequence). The DNA for the CDR3 is TGTGCCAGCAGCCTAGATTGGCGGGAGAGTAGCACGTACGAGCAGTACTTC. It is translated as CASSLDWRESSTYEQYF.

The CDR3 DNA sequence: TGTGCCAGCAGCTCGACTAGCGGGATGGAAGATACGCAGTATTTT. This encodes CASSSTSGMEDTQYF. The rearrangement uses TRBV7-2 and TRBJ2-3, with 11 bases matching TRBD2. V lost 4 bases, J lost 5 bases, and 5 bases stayed unmatched. The CDR3 has 15 residues. CDR1 is SGHTA, CDR2 FQGNSA, per germline.

V usage is TRBV10-2 and J usage is TRBJ2-5, with 7 bases aligning to TRBD2. Germline V gives CDR1 WSHSY, CDR2 SAAADI. The ends lost 3 bases at V and 4 bases at J; junction bases unmatched: 8. The CDR3 is 15 amino acids. The CDR3 DNA follows: TGCGCCAGCAGTGACCAGACGATAGCGGGAGAGACCCAGTACTTC. Translation gives CASSDQTIAGETQYF.

This clonotype has a count of ten or more. The chain recombines TRBV9 with TRBJ1-1, with a weak D call TRBD1 (6 bases). V gave up 7 bases and J gave up 0 bases, with 13 bases separating them. CDR3 length equals 14 residues. The germline gives CDR1 SGDLS, CDR2 YYNGEE. The DNA for the CDR3 is TGTGCCAGCGGAGGGACAACCTTGAACACTGAAGCTTTCTTT. Encoded protein: CASGGTTLNTEAFF.

This clonotype showed up many times. This sequence joins TRBV29-1 and TRBJ2-7; D ambiguous. Trimming cost V 6 bases and J 2 bases, with 14 bases left between them. The germline V gene has CDR1 SQVTM and CDR2 ANQGSEA. The CDR3 totals 13 residues. The CDR3 loop is CSVDIVGTYEQYF. In DNA, the CDR3 is TGCAGCGTCGACATTGTGGGGACCTACGAGCAGTACTTC.

This clonotype showed up just once. V gene TRBV29-1 combines with J gene TRBJ1-4; no firm D call. Trimming removed 8 bases at V and 10 bases at J, with 20 bases between. This CDR3 is 13 amino acids long. The germline gives CDR1 SQVTM, CDR2 ANQGSEA. The CDR3 loop is CSLEGHHGGKLFF. The CDR3 nucleotides are TGCAGCTTAGAGGGCCACCATGGAGGAAAACTGTTTTTT.

This chain uses TRBV10-3 with TRBJ2-5, with a tentative D call TRBD2 (6 bases). The J call may be in error: the DNA end matches TRBJ2-7 better. This CDR3 comprises 16 residues. Germline V gives CDR1 ENHRY, CDR2 SYGVKD. CDR3 bases: TGTGCCACCTCAAGACTTACCACGGGAGCCTCCTACGAGCAGTACTTC. Its protein is CATSRLTTGASYEQYF.

The chain links TRBV4-3 to TRBJ1-5; D is uncertain. V lost 1 base, J lost 3 bases, and 10 bases lay in between. CDR3 length: 15 residues. The germline V gene encodes CDR1 LGHNA and CDR2 YSLEER. CDR3 loop: CASSQGRSINQPQHF. The CDR3 region has the DNA TGCGCCAGCAGCCAAGGAAGGTCAATCAATCAGCCCCAGCATTTT.

V gene TRBV29-1 combines with J gene TRBJ2-7; 12 bases are shared with TRBD2. Germline V gene data show CDR1 as SQVTM and CDR2 as ANQGSEA. Trimming at V came to 6 bases and at J to 3 bases, leaving 3 bases not matched to a gene. The CDR3 contains 13 residues. DNA for the CDR3: TGCAGCGTACGGACTAGCGGGGACTACGAGCAGTACTTC. Translation gives CSVRTSGDYEQYF.

This clonotype was detected many times. The chain recombines TRBV7-8 with TRBJ2-7, with D possibly matching TRBD1 (6 bases). The CDR3 is made up of 13 amino acids. The germline V gene has CDR1 SGHVS and CDR2 FQNEAQ. Between the trimmed V and J ends, which lost 5 bases and 2 bases, there was a span of 10 bases. CDR3 coding DNA: TGTGCCAGCAGCATGGACAGTCCCTACGAGCAGTACTTC. It yields the protein CASSMDSPYEQYF.

This clonotype came up many times. The V gene is TRBV5-1, the J gene TRBJ2-7, with 9 bases fitting TRBD1. Unmatched junction bases numbered 8, after V lost 1 base and J lost 6 bases. CDR3 length equals 15 residues. From germline, CDR1 is SGHRS and CDR2 YFSETQ. Here the CDR3 DNA reads TGCGCCAGCAGCTTGCAGGACAGGGGTATTGGCGAGCAGTACTTC. Amino acid sequence: CASSLQDRGIGEQYF.